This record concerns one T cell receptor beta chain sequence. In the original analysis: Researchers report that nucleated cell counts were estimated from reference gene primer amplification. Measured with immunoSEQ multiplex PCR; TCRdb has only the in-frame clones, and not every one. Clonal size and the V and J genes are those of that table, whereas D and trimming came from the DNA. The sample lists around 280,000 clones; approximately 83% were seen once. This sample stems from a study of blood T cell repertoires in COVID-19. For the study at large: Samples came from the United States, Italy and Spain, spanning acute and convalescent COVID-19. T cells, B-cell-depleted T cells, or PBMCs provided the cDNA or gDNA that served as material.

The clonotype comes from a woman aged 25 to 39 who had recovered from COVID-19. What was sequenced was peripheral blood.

CDR3 coding DNA: TGTGCCAGCAGTTTAGTAGCGGGACGGGGTAATGAAAAACTGTTTTTT. Residues: CASSLVAGRGNEKLFF. The rearrangement uses TRBV28 and TRBJ1-4, with D tentatively TRBD1 (5 bases). Germline V lookup: CDR1 MDHEN, CDR2 SYDVKM. The CDR3 has 16 residues. Trimming pared 2 bases from V and 4 bases from J, leaving 14 bases between.